One TCR beta chain is described in this entry. This receptor's antigen is unknown. A junction end diverges from the germline sequence, so it may reflect a read error. Per the germline V gene (reference sequence), GTSNPN is the CDR1 and SVGIG is the CDR2. Taken from cysteine to phenylalanine, the CDR3 has 10 residues. This entry keeps only the CDR3 DNA: 30 bases, framed from base 1. Library method: the immunoSEQ multiplex PCR assay. A mixture of 60 forward primers for TCR Vbeta segments and 13 reverse primers for TCR Jbeta segments was used in the multiplex PCR. Amplification of the CDR3 region of rearranged TCR beta genes was performed with a multiplex PCR assay on genomic DNA. On the Illumina HiSeq System, the amplified TCR beta libraries were sequenced as 87-base-pair reads. In the original analysis: A later analysis tallied approximately 87 million unique TCR beta chains across the 666 repertoires, and approximately 12 million of those chains were shared by two or more donors. To remove PCR and sequencing errors, raw reads were error-corrected and collapsed into unique sequences using a nearest-neighbor algorithm that merged closely related sequences. Alignment of CDR3 sequences to IMGT reference sequences was used to assign V, D and J gene segments. For a sequence to be retained, at least a six-nucleotide match to both a V gene segment and a J gene segment was required. Rearrangements were called productive when the CDR3 lacked stop codons and stayed in frame with V and J; all others were non-productive. CDR3 was defined by IMGT convention, running from the second conserved V-encoded cysteine to the conserved J-encoded phenylalanine. Sequences without an unambiguous match to a single V gene segment were excluded from the earlier analysis of about 600 of the donors. An earlier analysis of 587 of the donors called V segments functional above 56.7% productive rearrangements and segregating when the between-donor standard deviation exceeded 5%. A statistical classification framework was developed to diagnose cytomegalovirus status using the catalog of TCR beta chain sequences. A later analysis assigned V and J genes by comparing TCR nucleotide sequences with IMGT/GENE-DB human TR gene sequences. Using the TCRdist pipeline, a later analysis assigned CDR3 sequences along with most-parsimonious VDJ recombination scenarios. In a later analysis, each TCR beta chain was defined by its CDR3 amino acid sequence together with its V-gene family, and reads without a unique V-gene family were excluded. To address suspected cross-contamination and a sequencing artifact, a later analysis removed around 590 highly shared, low-generation-probability nucleotide sequences. A later analysis calculated a clonal expansion index for each public chain from normalized within-repertoire ranks of inferred template counts. Generation probabilities in a later analysis came from a VDJ recombination model fitted to out-of-frame rearrangements, and those results were checked against IGoR. A later analysis scored TCR-TCR, TCR-HLA and TCR-CMV co-occurrence with hypergeometric tests, applying a repertoire-size bias correction to TCR pairs. To estimate false discovery rates, a later analysis permuted the HLA or CMV assignments 20 times. In a later analysis, co-occurring TCRs were grouped using DBSCAN, and TCRdist sequence similarity was added for clustering within HLA-allele-positive subsets. Co-occurrence clustering excluded repertoires with fewer than 30,000 or more than 120,000 public chains, plus five with anomalous nucleotide sharing. In its TCRdb copy, this immuneACCESS table keeps in-frame sequences only and misses some clones. Where compared with another copy, unresolved V genes explain less than half of these, and the others have no known cause. Clonal size and the V and J genes are those of that table, whereas D and trimming came from the DNA. The table held for this sample gives 120,000 to 150,000 clones. The top ten clones comprise about 2% of the sample.

The record originates from a study of cytomegalovirus exposure and HLA in healthy donors (dated by TCRdb to 2016 to 2017). At the level of the whole study: An earlier analysis of roughly 500 of the donors reported more than 250 Gb of sequence data and some 120 million unique TCR beta sequences from about 179 million T cells. An early release that covered about 640 HLA-typed donors contained approximately 300 gigabases of sequencing data and tens of millions of unique TCR sequences. Of the roughly 400 genotyped donors, around 81% fell in the genetic ancestry cluster associated with self-reported Caucasian donors. The study was designed to test whether signatures of past pathogen exposure could be identified by cataloging public T cell receptors. Using immunosequencing, the study profiled T cell repertoires from 500 to 800 subjects and related those repertoires to cytomegalovirus serostatus. A separate validation cohort of roughly 130 different subjects was used in addition to the approximately 610-subject first cohort. The study combined high-throughput TCR immunosequencing, statistical association of individual TCRs with disease status, and machine learning to predict cytomegalovirus infection status. A later analysis re-analyzed previously published TCR beta repertoires from roughly 600 donors and added high-resolution HLA genotyping to study TCR occurrence patterns. In the later analysis, no new phenotypic data were used to find candidate immune exposures; instead, reliance was placed on TCR beta sequences and their occurrence across donors. An earlier analysis of more than 450 of the donors used high-throughput TCR beta sequencing to judge whether each TCR beta V gene segment behaved as functional or pseudogenic. Donor age, sex, ethnicity and CMV serostatus were compiled alongside the repertoire data. In a later genetic analysis, genome-wide SNP genotypes for about three fifths of the roughly 670 donors were used, and that subset was treated as a discovery cohort. All discovery cohort repertoires had been generated on a single sequencing platform. Both class I and class II loci were covered by HLA typing, at four-digit resolution. Typing coverage varied by locus: about 629-640 donors for A, B, C, DRB1 and DQB1; 500 to 550 for DQA1; more than 600 for DPA1; more than 450 for DPB1. Roughly 5 DR-DQ haplotypes were handled as single units for association and clustering, since linkage in the cohort was strong. On average, around 240,000 unique TCR beta nucleotide sequences were sequenced per donor among fewer than 500 genotyped donors of the cohort, with 15% to 20% of those sequences being non-productive.

What the work shows at the level of the full study, not this receptor alone: Linkage disequilibrium might explain the correlated functional status among segregating V segments, but an unknown experimental factor could not be ruled out. A later analysis found that TCR association rates varied across HLA loci, with DRB1 alleles showing the most associated TCRs and HLA-C alleles the fewest. Roughly uniform sequencing depth across donors was assumed in presence/absence analyses, although this assumption may not hold. Compared with the roughly 670-donor mean, donors in an Asian-associated ancestry cluster had fewer N-insertions in productive TCRs, according to a later genetic analysis. CMV serostatus was the only immune exposure information available for the cohort. Most CMV-associated TCR beta chains appeared to be HLA-restricted in a later analysis, and the HLA associations seemed to be driven largely by CMV exposure. When HLA alleles, especially DR and DQ, strongly co-occurred, TCR associations were difficult to assign to individual alleles. In an earlier analysis of some 640 of the donors, most TCR beta V segments were observed in productive rearrangements about 87% or about 30% of the time, broadly matching IMGT annotations. Three of the identified cytomegalovirus-associated TCR beta chains were confirmed in vitro to be specific for cytomegalovirus antigens. The study listed 164 TCR beta chains as associated with cytomegalovirus. In a later analysis, several top co-occurrence clusters were reported to appear linked to parvovirus B19, influenza, CMV and Epstein-Barr virus. According to the authors, the approach could potentially be generalized to other disease states and immunological phenotypes. A further reported finding was that TCR beta sequences accurately predicted the HLA-A and HLA-B alleles for most subjects in the first cohort. Most TCR sequences were seen in very few donors, while some public TCRs were found in many individuals. HLA typing was unavailable for some donors at each locus, so association tests used only the typed subset. Because counts were too low, some 17 rarely observed V segments, including chromosome 9 orphons, were left out of the earlier analysis of 587 of the donors. Only TCR beta chains were sequenced in this cohort, and the absence of alpha or paired-chain data limited detectable features. The classifier was reported to diagnose cytomegalovirus status with high specificity and sensitivity in both the original cohort and the validation cohort. Some IMGT-functional V segments, including TRBV6-2 and TRBV6-3, could not be told apart with the 87-base-pair reads, so those segments were excluded. In a later genetic analysis, a missense DCLRE1C variant was associated with V-gene and J-gene trimming of TCR beta chains, and the association was replicated in an independent cohort. The sequencing pipeline was judged likely to have produced a cluster of highly shared sequence variants as a technical artifact. In a later analysis, HLA-associated TCR beta chains were found to be more clonally expanded and to have lower generation probabilities than equally common non-associated chains. In a later analysis, 15,000 to 20,000 TCR beta sequences were associated with specific HLA alleles at a false discovery rate of 0.05.

In total, 666 healthy bone marrow donors made up the cohort. At the time of sampling, every cohort member was nominally healthy, though immune exposures that went unrecorded were likely present. The donor was CMV seronegative and was included in the group of 352 seronegative cohort members. A peripheral blood sample was provided by each donor, and peripheral blood mononuclear cells were used for TCR beta sequencing. Genomic DNA extraction from the blood cell samples was performed with the Qiagen DNeasy Blood Extraction Kit. The sequence links TRBV30 to TRBJ1-2; no confident D gene assignment can be made. This receptor was identified in a woman between 18 and 29 years old in good health and CMV-seronegative. Source material: PBMCs. At the DNA level, the sequence is TGTGCCTGGGGTCCGGGTCCCCTTCGATTC. The encoded protein is CAWGPGPLRF.